This TCR beta chain was recorded in a study of blood T cell repertoires in COVID-19. Whole-study context: The origin of the acute and convalescent COVID-19 samples was the United States, Italy and Spain. T cells, B-cell-depleted T cells, or PBMCs supplied cDNA or gDNA.

Trimming cost V 5 bases and J 5 bases; bases outside gene matches: 3. The length of the CDR3 is 13 residues. In the authors' workflow: By means of reference gene primer amplification, nucleated cell counts were estimated. TCRdb keeps only in-frame clones here, not all; method: immunoSEQ multiplex PCR. That table is the source of V, J and clone size, and D and trimming were worked out from the DNA. The data hold about 140,000 clones, with around 80% observed a single time. Sequenced sample: peripheral blood. This chain joins TRBV12-3 or TRBV12-4 and TRBJ2-5; 9 nucleotides agree with TRBD1. This sequence was found in a man between 50 and 59 years old with acute or convalescent COVID-19. Written as DNA, the CDR3 is TGTGCCAGCAGTCCCGGACAGGGGGAGACCCAGTACTTC. As protein: CASSPGQGETQYF.